Detailed here is one TCR beta chain. Its antigen is still unknown. The sample is drawn from a study of identical twins. Using its own MiXCR run on the 5' RACE reads, TCRdb lists one record per CDR3 protein. In the table there are 450,000 to 500,000 distinct CDR3 sequences, 13% to 15% of which are singletons. The CDR3 runs 16 residues. J gave up 4 bases and V 10 bases, and 9 bases lay outside the gene matches. Germline V gene data show CDR1 as SNHLY and CDR2 as FYNNEI. General study findings and limits: Some out-of-frame alpha sequences were shared by twins, and these showed excess low generation probability.

This sample was shared with a second study, whose subject was yellow fever vaccine responses in identical twins.

V usage is TRBV2 and J usage is TRBJ2-5; 16 bases are a match to TRBD2. Sequencing was performed on CD4+ T cells sorted from blood. This clonotype originated in a woman younger than 30 in good health. The CDR3 bases are TGTGCCATCACGACGGGACTAGCGGGGGGGCTAGAGACCCAGTACTTC. This codes for CAITTGLAGGLETQYF.